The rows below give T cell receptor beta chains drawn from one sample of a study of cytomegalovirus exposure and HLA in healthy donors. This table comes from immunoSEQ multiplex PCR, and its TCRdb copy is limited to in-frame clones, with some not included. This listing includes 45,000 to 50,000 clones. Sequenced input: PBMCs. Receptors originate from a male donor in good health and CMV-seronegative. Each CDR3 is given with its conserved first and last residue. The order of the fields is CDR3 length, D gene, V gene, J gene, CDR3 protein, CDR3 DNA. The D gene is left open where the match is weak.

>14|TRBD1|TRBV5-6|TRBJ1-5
CASSLEGQRMPQHF
TGTGCCAGCAGCTTGGAGGGACAGCGTATGCCCCAGCATTTT
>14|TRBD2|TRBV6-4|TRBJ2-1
CASSPSGGANEQFF
TGTGCCAGCAGTCCTAGCGGGGGGGCAAATGAGCAGTTCTTC
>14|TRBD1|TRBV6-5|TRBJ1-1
CATEPGQGYTEAFF
TGTGCAACCGAACCGGGACAGGGTTACACTGAAGCTTTCTTT
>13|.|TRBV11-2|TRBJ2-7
CASSFSGFYEQYF
TGTGCCAGCAGCTTTTCAGGATTCTACGAGCAGTACTTC
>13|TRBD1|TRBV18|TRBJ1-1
CASSHGQVAEAFF
TGTGCCAGCTCCCACGGACAGGTAGCTGAAGCTTTCTTT
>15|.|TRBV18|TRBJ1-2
CASSPIRDTDYGYTF
TGTGCCAGCTCACCGATCCGGGACACTGACTATGGCTACACCTTC
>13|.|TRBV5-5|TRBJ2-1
CASSLTGRDEQFF
TGTGCCAGCAGCTTGACAGGGAGGGATGAGCAGTTCTTC
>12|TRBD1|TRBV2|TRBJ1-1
CASSWTGTEAFF
TGTGCCAGCAGTTGGACAGGGACTGAAGCTTTCTTT
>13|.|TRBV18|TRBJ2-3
CASSPPGVDTQYF
TGTGCCAGCTCACCACCGGGCGTAGATACGCAGTATTTT
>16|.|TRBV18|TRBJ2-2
CASSPAGTTNTGELFF
TGTGCCAGCTCACCGGCCGGGACAACCAACACCGGGGAGCTGTTTTTT
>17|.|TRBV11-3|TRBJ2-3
CASSFRPLQENTDTQYF
TGTGCCAGCAGCTTTAGGCCCCTACAGGAGAACACAGATACGCAGTATTTT